Listed below are T cell receptor beta chains from one sample, sequenced in a study of blood T cell repertoires in COVID-19. The assay was immunoSEQ multiplex PCR, and TCRdb's table has in-frame clones only and misses some. The sample consists of 200,000 to 250,000 clones, about nine tenths of them appearing once. The sample consisted of PBMCs or T cells enriched from blood (not recorded which). All receptors derive from a woman in her forties or fifties in a cohort exposed to, infected with or recovered from COVID-19 (not recorded which). Each CDR3 is given with its conserved first and last residue. Clone size, where shown, is once, few, many, or a class for clones that have expanded.

abundance	v_gene	j_gene	CDR3aa
once	TRBV12-5	TRBJ2-7	CASGPGLDLHEQYF
once	TRBV5-1	TRBJ2-1	CASSRTSGANEQFF
.	TRBV5-6	TRBJ1-2	CASSLKEYGYTF
.	TRBV6-2/TRBV6-3	TRBJ1-5	CASSLQGGGYSNQPQHF
.	TRBV10-3	TRBJ2-1	CAISAVWTGDGNEQFF
.	TRBV7-3	TRBJ1-6	CASSSGQGNNSPLHF
.	TRBV5-1	TRBJ2-3	CASSLEPSGGASDTQYF
.	TRBV9	TRBJ1-3	CASSLGRVGGNTIYF
.	TRBV29-1	TRBJ2-7	CSVLHSYEQYF
.	TRBV4-2	TRBJ2-3	CASSQVAGGITDTQYF